The rows below give T cell receptor beta chains drawn from one sample of a study of blood T cell repertoires in COVID-19. Sequenced by immunoSEQ multiplex PCR; TCRdb stores in-frame clones only, minus some. The sample includes some 200,000 clones, around 89% of them seen just once. The specimen was PBMCs or T cells enriched from blood (not recorded which). Receptors originate from a woman aged 18-35 years in a cohort exposed to, infected with or recovered from COVID-19 (not recorded which). Each CDR3 is given with its conserved first and last residue. Each record gives: V gene, clone size, J gene, D gene, CDR3 protein, CDR3 DNA. The D gene is left open where the match is weak. Size tells how often a clone was seen (once, few, many) or the class of an expanded clone, and some rows leave it out.

TRBV7-8	once	TRBJ2-5	TRBD1	CASIPTGTEETQYF	TGTGCCAGCATCCCAACCGGGACAGAAGAGACCCAGTACTTC
TRBV5-1	.	TRBJ2-7	.	CASSLDQRATYEQYF	TGCGCCAGCAGCTTGGATCAGCGGGCAACCTACGAGCAGTACTTC
TRBV11-3	few	TRBJ1-5	.	CASRAGGTDYSNQPQHF	TGTGCCAGCAGGGCTGGGGGGACCGACTATAGCAATCAGCCCCAGCATTTT
TRBV19	few	TRBJ1-4	.	CASSISGSEKLFF	TGTGCCAGTAGTATTTCCGGGAGTGAAAAACTGTTTTTT
TRBV5-1	once	TRBJ1-5	.	CASSPGQQDQPQHF	TGCGCCAGCAGCCCTGGACAGCAAGATCAGCCCCAGCATTTT
TRBV7-2	.	TRBJ2-2	.	CASSLKGPTNTGELFF	TGTGCCAGCAGCTTAAAGGGGCCGACGAACACCGGGGAGCTGTTTTTT
TRBV18	once	TRBJ1-2	.	CASSPVRVYGYTF	TGTGCCAGCTCACCGGTCAGGGTTTATGGCTACACCTTC
TRBV15	.	TRBJ2-3	.	CATSGRQRDTQYF	TGTGCCACCAGCGGGAGACAAAGAGATACGCAGTATTTT
TRBV21-1	.	TRBJ1-5	.	CASSKRGNQPQHF	TGTGCCAGCAGCAAGCGGGGTAATCAGCCCCAGCATTTT
TRBV9	.	TRBJ2-1	.	CASSVGAPGDNEQFF	TGTGCCAGCAGCGTCGGCGCGCCCGGGGACAATGAGCAGTTCTTC
TRBV7-2	.	TRBJ1-1	.	CASSLALGLNTEAFF	TGTGCCAGCAGCTTAGCGCTCGGGTTGAACACTGAAGCTTTCTTT
TRBV27	.	TRBJ2-1	.	CASSLFQPAGYNEQFF	TGTGCCAGCAGTTTATTCCAGCCGGCGGGGTACAATGAGCAGTTCTTC
TRBV5-4	.	TRBJ2-3	.	CASSLNLADTQYF	TGTGCCAGCAGCTTAAACCTAGCGGATACGCAGTATTTT
TRBV5-1	.	TRBJ1-1	.	CASSSEAGPYTEAFF	TGCGCCAGCAGCTCCGAGGCGGGGCCATACACTGAAGCTTTCTTT
TRBV2	.	TRBJ1-4	.	CASSVEKLFF	TGTGCCAGCAGTGTGGAGAAACTGTTTTTT
TRBV24-1	.	TRBJ2-7	.	CATSDWSGEQYF	TGTGCCACCAGTGACTGGAGTGGCGAGCAGTACTTC
TRBV11-1	.	TRBJ1-2	.	CASSPPVTNYGYTF	TGTGCCAGCAGCCCACCAGTTACTAACTATGGCTACACCTTC
TRBV16	few	TRBJ1-2	.	CASSQLGSYGYTF	TGTGCCAGCAGCCAATTGGGGAGCTATGGCTACACCTTC
TRBV10-3	.	TRBJ1-1	.	CAISERIGGDKNTEAFF	TGTGCCATCAGTGAAAGGATTGGGGGGGACAAGAACACTGAAGCTTTCTTT
TRBV19	.	TRBJ2-5	TRBD1	CASSPGQGHETQYF	TGTGCCAGTAGCCCGGGACAGGGGCATGAGACCCAGTACTTC
TRBV6-2/TRBV6-3	.	TRBJ2-1	TRBD2	CASSYGTSGGYNEQFF	TGTGCCAGCAGTTACGGGACTAGCGGGGGGTACAATGAGCAGTTCTTC
TRBV11-2	.	TRBJ1-2	TRBD1	CASSLIRGKRGNYGYTF	TGTGCCAGCAGCTTAATCAGGGGGAAAAGGGGTAACTATGGCTACACCTTC
TRBV12-3/TRBV12-4	.	TRBJ1-1	.	CASSFVVAEAFF	TGTGCCAGCAGTTTCGTCGTAGCTGAAGCTTTCTTT
TRBV5-1	.	TRBJ2-1	.	CASSRDTRGSYNEQFF	TGCGCCAGCAGCCGAGATACTAGAGGGTCCTACAATGAGCAGTTCTTC
TRBV7-3	.	TRBJ1-1	TRBD1	CASSLSTGQGQRNTEAFF	TGTGCCAGCAGCTTAAGCACGGGACAGGGGCAAAGGAACACTGAAGCTTTCTTT
TRBV5-6	.	TRBJ1-1	TRBD1	CASSLQGSTEAFF	TGTGCCAGCAGCTTACAGGGGAGCACTGAAGCTTTCTTT
TRBV6-5	.	TRBJ1-5	TRBD1	CASSRDRGQPQHF	TGTGCCAGCAGCCGGGACAGGGGTCAGCCCCAGCATTTT
TRBV20-1	.	TRBJ2-7	.	CSASSGDRFYEQYF	TGCAGTGCTAGTTCGGGGGATAGGTTCTACGAGCAGTACTTC
TRBV28	.	TRBJ1-1	.	CASSDLGLVDTEAFF	TGTGCCAGCAGTGATCTGGGACTGGTGGACACTGAAGCTTTCTTT
TRBV18	.	TRBJ2-7	.	CASSPPSTGSSYEQYF	TGTGCCAGCTCACCACCGAGCACCGGTAGCTCCTACGAGCAGTACTTC
TRBV11-2	.	TRBJ2-7	TRBD1	CASSLGQGFHEQYF	TGTGCCAGCAGCTTGGGACAGGGTTTCCACGAGCAGTACTTC
TRBV2	.	TRBJ1-2	.	CASSPGTIGYTF	TGTGCCAGCAGCCCCGGGACAATTGGCTACACCTTC
TRBV6-4	.	TRBJ2-3	TRBD2	CASSGLAGGPDTQYF	TGTGCCAGCAGTGGACTAGCGGGGGGGCCAGATACGCAGTATTTT
TRBV5-5	.	TRBJ1-1	.	CASSLEGRNTEAFF	TGTGCCAGCAGCTTGGAAGGGAGGAACACTGAAGCTTTCTTT
TRBV24-1	.	TRBJ2-1	TRBD1	CATSGDRDLYNEQFF	TGTGCCACCAGTGGGGACAGGGACCTCTACAATGAGCAGTTCTTC
TRBV5-4	.	TRBJ2-7	TRBD1	CASSSGQGTEQYF	TGTGCCAGCAGCTCGGGACAGGGAACCGAGCAGTACTTC
TRBV6-4	once	TRBJ1-6	.	CASSPGDQSPLHF	TGTGCCAGCAGTCCGGGAGACCAATCACCCCTCCACTTT
TRBV4-2	.	TRBJ1-1	.	CASSQGDLEAFF	TGTGCCAGCAGCCAAGGTGACTTAGAAGCTTTCTTT
TRBV7-2	many	TRBJ2-3	.	CASSPQGSTDTQYF	TGTGCCAGCAGCCCACAGGGTAGTACAGATACGCAGTATTTT
TRBV19	.	TRBJ1-6	.	CASSTLGGLNSPLHF	TGTGCCAGTAGTACCCTGGGTGGGCTCAATTCACCCCTCCACTTT
TRBV28	.	TRBJ2-7	.	CATTASYEQYF	TGTGCCACGACAGCCTCCTACGAGCAGTACTTC
TRBV13	.	TRBJ1-1	.	CASSSEGGGNTEAFF	TGTGCCAGCAGCTCCGAAGGGGGGGGTAACACTGAAGCTTTCTTT
TRBV18	.	TRBJ2-7	.	CASSPRTTISYEQYF	TGTGCCAGCTCACCGCGGACAACAATCTCCTACGAGCAGTACTTC
TRBV30	.	TRBJ1-1	TRBD1	CAWSTGQGLTEAFF	TGTGCCTGGAGTACCGGACAGGGGTTAACTGAAGCTTTCTTT
TRBV5-5	.	TRBJ2-2	TRBD1	CASSLDQGALHTGELFF	TGTGCCAGCAGCTTGGACCAGGGGGCCCTCCACACCGGGGAGCTGTTTTTT
TRBV6-6	.	TRBJ2-2	.	CASSFVHTSNTGELFF	TGTGCCAGCAGTTTTGTGCACACCTCGAACACCGGGGAGCTGTTTTTT
TRBV27	.	TRBJ1-2	.	CASSLTSDTVYGYTF	TGTGCCAGCAGTTTAACCTCGGACACGGTCTATGGCTACACCTTC
TRBV21-1	.	TRBJ2-1	.	CASSKEAPVDEQFF	TGTGCCAGCAGCAAAGAAGCCCCGGTTGATGAGCAGTTCTTC
TRBV15	.	TRBJ2-3	TRBD1	CATSRPGQGTDTQYF	TGTGCCACCAGCCGACCGGGACAGGGCACAGATACGCAGTATTTT
TRBV19	.	TRBJ1-4	.	CASSWGTNEKLFF	TGTGCCAGTAGCTGGGGCACTAATGAAAAACTGTTTTTT
TRBV13	.	TRBJ1-2	TRBD1	CASSLDRANGYTF	TGTGCCAGCAGTTTGGACAGGGCTAATGGCTACACCTTC
TRBV5-1	.	TRBJ1-4	TRBD1	CASSPTGGQEKLFF	TGCGCCAGCAGCCCGACAGGGGGGCAAGAAAAACTGTTTTTT
TRBV28	.	TRBJ1-2	TRBD1	CASSSGQGLKYGYTF	TGTGCCAGCAGTTCGGGACAGGGGTTAAAGTATGGCTACACCTTC
TRBV5-1	.	TRBJ2-7	TRBD1	CASSTGTGGYEQYF	TGCGCCAGCAGCACTGGGACAGGGGGGTACGAGCAGTACTTC
TRBV7-3	once	TRBJ2-1	TRBD2	CASSLGLAGVREQFF	TGTGCCAGCAGCTTAGGACTAGCGGGAGTTAGGGAGCAGTTCTTC